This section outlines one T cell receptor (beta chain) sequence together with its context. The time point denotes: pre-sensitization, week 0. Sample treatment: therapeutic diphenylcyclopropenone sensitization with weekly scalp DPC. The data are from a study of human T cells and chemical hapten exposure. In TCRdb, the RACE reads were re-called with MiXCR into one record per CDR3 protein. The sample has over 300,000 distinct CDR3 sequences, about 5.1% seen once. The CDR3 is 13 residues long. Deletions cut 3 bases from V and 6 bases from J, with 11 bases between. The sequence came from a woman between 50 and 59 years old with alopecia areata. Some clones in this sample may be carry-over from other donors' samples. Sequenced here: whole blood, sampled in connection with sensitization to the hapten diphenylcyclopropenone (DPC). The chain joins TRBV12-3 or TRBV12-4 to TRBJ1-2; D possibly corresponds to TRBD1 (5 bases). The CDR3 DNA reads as TGTGCCAGCAGTTTTGGCGGGGGGAATGGCTACACCTTC. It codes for CASSFGGGNGYTF.